This T cell receptor (beta chain) was retrieved from a study of T cell responses to AZD1222 COVID-19 vaccine. Study-level results: Regions 160-218 and 743-854 held dominance among vaccine-associated CD4 TCRs, which spanned spike. Spike-specific TCR breadth and depth grew following two AZD1222 doses. Baseline seropositivity occurred in only six AZD1222 recipients.

To note about this clone: Its antigen is undetermined.

Some clones are missing from TCRdb's copy, which holds only in-frame ones; the method was immunoSEQ multiplex PCR. The sample yields 150,000 to 200,000 clones, approximately 90% seen once. V was shortened by 6 bases and J by 0 bases, with 14 bases between the two germline ends. The CDR3 contains 16 residues. Germline lookup yields CDR1 SGHAT and CDR2 FQNNGV. Material: peripheral blood, obtained on day 0 of AZD1222 vaccination. V is TRBV11-2 and J is TRBJ2-2; no reliable D call. The sequence was obtained from an adult in good health. In DNA, the CDR3 is TGTGCCAGCAGTGTGTGGGGATCTTCGAACACCGGGGAGCTGTTTTTT. Protein: CASSVWGSSNTGELFF.